The source of this T cell receptor beta chain is a study of shared clonotypes between healthy human individuals. Whole-study context: Each donor's CD4 naive and CD4 memory cells filled three plates apiece, CD8 naive two, and CD8 memory one.

A deep-level run was used for the assay. TCRdb's table, derived via immunoSEQ multiplex PCR, lists solely in-frame clones and lacks some. The table shows about 2.4 million clones, with under 95% occurring only once. Regarding the study as a whole: Despite large depth, rarefaction showed incomplete sorted-subset sequencing.

With respect to this clone: Its antigen is not known.

V was cut by 0 bases and J by 2 bases, with 7 bases left in between. CDR3 length equals 14 residues. Germline-derived CDR1 and CDR2 are SEHNR and FQNEAQ (reference sequence). Only Caucasian adults living in Nashville, Tennessee made up the donor group. Sequenced material: naive CD4+ T cells from PBMCs. Subset: CD45RA+ positively selected. The J gene is TRBJ2-5, the V gene TRBV7-9; D call uncertain. This sequence was found in a man between 18 and 35 years old in good health. Some clones in this sample may be carry-over from other donors' samples. The CDR3, as DNA: TGTGCCAGCAGCTTAGCATCCAGGCAAGAGACCCAGTACTTC. As protein: CASSLASRQETQYF.